The present TCR beta chain was sequenced within a study of T-cell reconstitution after alpha-beta-depleted transplantation in children. TCRbeta library construction was performed incorporating unique molecular identifiers. In TCRdb, the PCR reads were re-called with MiXCR into one record per CDR3 protein. The sample yields about 440,000 distinct CDR3 sequences, around 46% seen once. In the case of this clonotype: The antigen remains undetermined.

Study observations and caveats: Diversity and T-cell counts at one year after transplant derived mostly from new T cells.

The CDR3 loop spans 15 amino acids. Trimming cost V 4 bases and J 10 bases; bases outside gene matches: 12. Germline lookup yields CDR1 SGHRS and CDR2 YFSETQ. The chain joins TRBV5-1 to TRBJ2-1; 9 bases map to TRBD2. Sequencing used PBMCs, obtained before TCRalphabeta/CD19-depleted stem cell transplant. The TCR was taken from a girl aged 2 to 10 with aplastic anemia, due to receive a stem cell transplant. This CDR3 reads CASSPLTSGGGEQFF. The CDR3 bases are TGCGCCAGCAGCCCATTGACTAGCGGAGGGGGCGAGCAGTTCTTC. Looking up the rest from reference TRBV5-1 and TRBJ2-1 gives the full variable domain: KAGVTQTPRYLIKTRGQQVTLSCSPISGHRSVSWYQQTPGQGLQFLFEYFSETQRNKGNFPGRFSGRQFSNSRSEMNVSTLELGDSALYLCASSPLTSGGGEQFFGPGTRLTVL.